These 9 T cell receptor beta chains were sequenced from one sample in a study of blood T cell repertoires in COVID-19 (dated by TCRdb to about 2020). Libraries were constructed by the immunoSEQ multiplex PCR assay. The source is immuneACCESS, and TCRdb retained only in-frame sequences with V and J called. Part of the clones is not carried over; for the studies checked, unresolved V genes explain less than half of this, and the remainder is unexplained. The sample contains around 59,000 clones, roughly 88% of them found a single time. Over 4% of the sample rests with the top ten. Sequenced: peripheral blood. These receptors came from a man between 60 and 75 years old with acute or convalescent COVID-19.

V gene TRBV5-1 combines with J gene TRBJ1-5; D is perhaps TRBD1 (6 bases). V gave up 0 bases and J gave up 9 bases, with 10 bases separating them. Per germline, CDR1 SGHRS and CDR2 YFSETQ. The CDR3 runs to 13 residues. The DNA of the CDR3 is TGCGCCAGCAGCTTGGACAGGGCTGGGCCCCAGCATTTT. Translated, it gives CASSLDRAGPQHF.

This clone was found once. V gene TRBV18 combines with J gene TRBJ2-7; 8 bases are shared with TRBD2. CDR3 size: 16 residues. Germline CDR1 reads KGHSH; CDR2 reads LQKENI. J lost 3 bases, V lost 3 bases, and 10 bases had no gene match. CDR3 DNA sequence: TGTGCCAGCTCACCGTACAGCGGGAGATTGTTCTACGAGCAGTACTTC. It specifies CASSPYSGRLFYEQYF.

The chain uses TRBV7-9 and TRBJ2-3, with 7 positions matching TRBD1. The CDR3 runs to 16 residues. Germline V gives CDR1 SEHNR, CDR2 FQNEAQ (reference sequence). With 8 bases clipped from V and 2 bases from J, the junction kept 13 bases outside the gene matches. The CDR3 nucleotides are TGTGCCAGCCACACCCTACACAGGGGCTTCACAGATACGCAGTATTTT. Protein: CASHTLHRGFTDTQYF.

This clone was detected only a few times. CDR3 loop: CASSKGQTNYGYTF. CDR3 DNA: TGTGCCAGTAGTAAGGGACAGACTAACTATGGCTACACCTTC. The rearrangement uses TRBV19 and TRBJ1-2; 7 bases match TRBD1. Germline V gene lookup returns CDR1 LNHDA and CDR2 SQIVND (reference sequence). V lost 4 bases to trimming and J lost 0 bases; unmatched junction nucleotides: 2. This CDR3 region has 14 residues.

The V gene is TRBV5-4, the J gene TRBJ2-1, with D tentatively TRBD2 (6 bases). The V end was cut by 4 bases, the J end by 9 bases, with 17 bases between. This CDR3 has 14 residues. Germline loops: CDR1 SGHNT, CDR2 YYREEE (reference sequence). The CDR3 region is CASSEGYSGAEQFF. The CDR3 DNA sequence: TGTGCCAGCAGCGAAGGGTATAGCGGTGCTGAGCAGTTCTTC.

The chain's CDR3 is CASSGREASGYDEQFF. CDR3 DNA: TGTGCCAGTAGTGGCCGTGAAGCATCGGGTTACGATGAGCAGTTCTTC. This rearrangement joins TRBV19 to TRBJ2-1, with unresolved D. The V gene's germline CDR1 is LNHDA and CDR2 SQIVND (reference sequence). The V gene lost 5 bases and the J gene lost 8 bases, with 22 bases spanning the gap. The CDR3 has 16 residues.

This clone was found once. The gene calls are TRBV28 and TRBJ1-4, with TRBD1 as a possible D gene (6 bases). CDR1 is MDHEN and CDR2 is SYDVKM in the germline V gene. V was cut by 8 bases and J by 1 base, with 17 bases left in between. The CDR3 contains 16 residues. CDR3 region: CASLRGGAGTNEKLFF. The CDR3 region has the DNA TGTGCCAGCTTACGAGGGGGGGCGGGAACTAATGAAAAACTGTTTTTT. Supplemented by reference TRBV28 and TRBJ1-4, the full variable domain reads DVKVTQSSRYLVKRTGEKVFLECVQDMDHENMFWYRQDPGLGLRLIYFSYDVKMKEKGDIPEGYSVSREKKERFSLILESASTNQTSMYLCASLRGGAGTNEKLFFGSGTQLSVL.

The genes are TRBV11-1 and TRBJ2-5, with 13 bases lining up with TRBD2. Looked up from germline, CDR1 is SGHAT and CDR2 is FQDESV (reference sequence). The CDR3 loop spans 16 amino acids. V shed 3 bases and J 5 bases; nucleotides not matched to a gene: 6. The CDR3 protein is CASSLGLAGSGETQYF. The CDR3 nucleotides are TGTGCCAGCAGCTTGGGACTAGCGGGATCAGGGGAGACCCAGTACTTC.

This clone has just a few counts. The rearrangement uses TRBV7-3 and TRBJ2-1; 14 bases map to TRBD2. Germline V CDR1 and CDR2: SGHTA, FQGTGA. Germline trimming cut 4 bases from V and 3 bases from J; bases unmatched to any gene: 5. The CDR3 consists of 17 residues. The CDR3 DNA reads TGTGCCAGCAGCTCCGCGACTAGCGGGAGGGTCTACAATGAGCAGTTCTTC. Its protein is CASSSATSGRVYNEQFF.